This note documents a single T cell receptor (beta chain) sequence. Enrollees, about 18 to 89 years old, lived in 24 US areas. Here immunoSEQ multiplex PCR was the method, and the copy in TCRdb shows in-frame clones only, minus some. The data contain about 230,000 clones, nearly 90% of them singletons. This sample is drawn from a study of blood T cell repertoires in COVID-19. The CDR3 spans 14 residues. Trimming left V 5 bases short and J 4 bases short, with 11 bases between. The germline V gene encodes CDR1 MNHEY and CDR2 SVGEGT. Specimen: PBMCs or T cells enriched from blood (not recorded which). The origin of this receptor is a woman in her twenties or thirties with acute COVID-19. J is TRBJ1-4 and V is TRBV6-2 or TRBV6-3; no firm D call. The CDR3 region is CASSRPVNNEKLFF. CDR3 bases: TGTGCCAGCAGTCGTCCGGTCAATAATGAAAAACTGTTTTTT.